This section outlines one T cell receptor (beta chain) sequence together with its context. Its antigen is unknown. TCR beta CDR3 sequences were amplified from RNA transcripts. Using the HTBI primer set, a first-round RT-PCR was run on the TCR CDR3. TCRdb used MiXCR to reprocess the multiplex PCR reads, holding one entry per CDR3 protein. Of 550,000 to 650,000 distinct CDR3 sequences listed, around 15% are singletons. Exclusion of a patient resulted from uncontrolled infection, other autoimmune disease, pregnancy or lactation. The data were taken from a study of T cells in Graves' hyperthyroidism and ophthalmopathy. General study points: Blood also contained most expanded thyroid clonotypes above 0.001.

Sequencing was done on a sample of blood. This sequence originates from a woman between 40 and 50 years old with Graves' hyperthyroidism.

CDR3 sequence reads: CASSLDRGRGEAFF. The DNA of the CDR3 is TGCGCCAGCAGCCTGGACAGGGGCCGGGGTGAAGCTTTCTTT. The chain combines TRBV4-1 with TRBJ1-1; 9 positions agree with TRBD1. The junction had 7 bases not matched to a gene; V was cut back by 4 bases and J by 7 bases. The CDR3 sequence is 14 residues long. Germline V gene lookup returns CDR1 MGHRA and CDR2 YSYEKL.